The rows below give T cell receptor beta chains drawn from one sample of a study of T cell clones after liver transplantation. The data were produced by immunoSEQ multiplex PCR, yet TCRdb's version contains in-frame clones alone and is incomplete. The sample includes some 60,000 clones, roughly two thirds of them seen just once. This specimen was CD4+ T cells from blood, taken before liver transplant. The receptors here all came from a human donor who received a liver transplant. Each CDR3 is given with its conserved first and last residue.

>TRBV5-6
CASSGQELNTEAFF
>TRBV7-6
CASSSTREQYF
>TRBV7-9
CASSLDAVTSYEQYF
>TRBV9
CASTSIGGAEVYGYTF
>TRBV27
CASRSFGSTDTQYF
>TRBV18
CASSPRGSQGNSPLHF
>TRBV9
CASSGQVNTEAFF
>TRBV11-2
CASSLGLRDSYEQYF
>TRBV5-4
CASSLARTGNTNEQFF
>TRBV21-1
CASSNGPPTDTQYF
>TRBV7-9
CASSYGGGKLFF
>TRBV5-4
CASSSTREGTDTQYF
>TRBV11-3
CASSASGTSTDTQYF
>TRBV9
CASSGRREGTNEKLFF
>TRBV6-5
CASSYLQGYEQYF
>TRBV21-1
CASSRQNHEAFF
>TRBV6-1
CASSHSAGNDYEQYF
>TRBV12-5
CASGLGQGEAFF
>TRBV6-5
CASSYSAAMNTEAFF
>TRBV28
CASIRTGGSREQYF
>TRBV7-6
CASSLTTGGKKEQYF
>TRBV30
CAWSPRQGSAEAFF
>TRBV29-1
CSVGDRAANTGELFF
>TRBV7-2
CASSIQGIQPQHF
>TRBV7-2
CASSLAAGGLHYEQYF
>TRBV2
CASRQGSGKTYEQYF
>TRBV6-1
CASNKGTYSYEQYF
>TRBV27
CASSLRRYNSPLHF
>TRBV6-5
CASSSEGAGNTIYF